This is a list of T cell receptor beta chains from one sample in a study of cytomegalovirus exposure and HLA in healthy donors. Measured with immunoSEQ multiplex PCR; TCRdb has only the in-frame clones, and not every one. This sample's table reports 70,000 or so clones. What was sequenced was PBMCs. Receptors were obtained from a man aged 35 to 55 in good health and CMV-seronegative. Both conserved end residues are part of each CDR3. D genes are given only for firm matches.

V gene: TRBV7-6; J gene: TRBJ2-7; D gene: TRBD2; CDR3 protein: CASSLRAGGSYEQYF; CDR3 DNA: TGTGCCAGCAGCTTACGGGCGGGGGGCTCCTACGAGCAGTACTTC
V gene: TRBV2; J gene: TRBJ2-7; D gene: -; CDR3 protein: CASSEAAGTPIPTYEQYF; CDR3 DNA: TGTGCCAGCAGTGAAGCGGCCGGGACACCAATTCCCACCTACGAGCAGTACTTC
V gene: TRBV2; J gene: TRBJ1-2; D gene: -; CDR3 protein: CASRREGWGYTF; CDR3 DNA: TGTGCCAGCAGGAGAGAGGGTTGGGGCTACACCTTC
V gene: TRBV28; J gene: TRBJ1-5; D gene: TRBD1; CDR3 protein: CASILGGDSNQPQHF; CDR3 DNA: TGTGCCAGCATTTTAGGGGGCGACAGCAATCAGCCCCAGCATTTT
V gene: TRBV7-2; J gene: TRBJ1-2; D gene: TRBD1; CDR3 protein: CASSLSLTGSNGYTF; CDR3 DNA: TGTGCCAGCAGCTTAAGTCTGACAGGGAGTAATGGCTACACCTTC
V gene: TRBV30; J gene: TRBJ2-3; D gene: TRBD2; CDR3 protein: CAWSSGLAGGPSTDTQYF; CDR3 DNA: TGTGCCTGGAGTAGTGGCCTAGCGGGAGGGCCTAGCACAGATACGCAGTATTTT
V gene: TRBV5-1; J gene: TRBJ1-2; D gene: -; CDR3 protein: CASSLVDNGYTF; CDR3 DNA: TGCGCCAGCAGCTTGGTCGACAATGGCTACACCTTC
V gene: TRBV19; J gene: TRBJ1-2; D gene: TRBD1; CDR3 protein: CASSIDRGTGYTF; CDR3 DNA: TGTGCCAGTAGTATCGACAGGGGGACTGGCTACACCTTC
V gene: TRBV13; J gene: TRBJ2-5; D gene: TRBD1; CDR3 protein: CASTRQGGETQYF; CDR3 DNA: TGTGCCAGCACTCGACAGGGCGGGGAGACCCAGTACTTC
V gene: TRBV27; J gene: TRBJ2-3; D gene: TRBD1; CDR3 protein: CASSPGTGRGDTQYF; CDR3 DNA: TGTGCCAGCAGTCCGGGGACAGGGCGAGGAGATACGCAGTATTTT
V gene: TRBV11-2; J gene: TRBJ1-2; D gene: -; CDR3 protein: CASSSPRGRNYGYTF; CDR3 DNA: TGTGCCAGCAGCTCCCCAAGGGGTCGGAACTATGGCTACACCTTC
V gene: TRBV11-2; J gene: TRBJ1-2; D gene: -; CDR3 protein: CASSSGGGTYGYTF; CDR3 DNA: TGTGCCAGCAGTAGTGGGGGGGGGACATATGGCTACACCTTC
V gene: TRBV7-9; J gene: TRBJ2-3; D gene: TRBD2; CDR3 protein: CASSTSGAADTQYF; CDR3 DNA: TGTGCCAGTTCGACTAGCGGGGCGGCAGATACGCAGTATTTT
V gene: TRBV9; J gene: TRBJ2-2; D gene: TRBD1; CDR3 protein: CASSKQGTGELFF; CDR3 DNA: TGTGCCAGCAGCAAACAGGGGACCGGGGAGCTGTTTTTT
V gene: TRBV7-9; J gene: TRBJ2-5; D gene: TRBD1; CDR3 protein: CASSWSGTDGETQYF; CDR3 DNA: TGTGCCAGCAGCTGGTCCGGGACAGATGGAGAGACCCAGTACTTC
V gene: TRBV7-2; J gene: TRBJ2-2; D gene: -; CDR3 protein: CASSSTRAGELFF; CDR3 DNA: TGTGCCAGCAGCTCCACTCGGGCCGGGGAGCTGTTTTTT
V gene: TRBV11-3; J gene: TRBJ2-3; D gene: TRBD2; CDR3 protein: CASSRGTSVTDTQYF; CDR3 DNA: TGTGCCAGCAGCAGGGGGACTAGCGTCACAGATACGCAGTATTTT
V gene: TRBV5-1; J gene: TRBJ2-5; D gene: -; CDR3 protein: CASSLAIGGQETQYF; CDR3 DNA: TGCGCCAGCAGCTTGGCGATAGGGGGACAAGAGACCCAGTACTTC
V gene: TRBV7-9; J gene: TRBJ2-7; D gene: -; CDR3 protein: CASSLGGDGRGEQYF; CDR3 DNA: TGTGCCAGCAGCTTAGGCGGTGACGGAAGGGGCGAGCAGTACTTC
V gene: TRBV20-1; J gene: TRBJ2-7; D gene: -; CDR3 protein: CSARRGEQYF; CDR3 DNA: TGCAGTGCGAGGAGGGGCGAGCAGTACTTC
V gene: TRBV13; J gene: TRBJ2-7; D gene: TRBD1; CDR3 protein: CASSSRQGSDEQYF; CDR3 DNA: TGTGCCAGCAGCTCCCGACAGGGCAGCGACGAGCAGTACTTC
V gene: TRBV10-2; J gene: TRBJ2-7; D gene: TRBD2; CDR3 protein: CASSGFSSGAYEQYF; CDR3 DNA: TGCGCCAGCAGTGGGTTTTCTAGCGGGGCCTACGAGCAGTACTTC
V gene: TRBV5-1; J gene: TRBJ2-5; D gene: -; CDR3 protein: CASSLVPQETQYF; CDR3 DNA: TGCGCCAGCAGCTTGGTTCCACAAGAGACCCAGTACTTC
V gene: TRBV7-8; J gene: TRBJ1-1; D gene: TRBD1; CDR3 protein: CASSSRDRGPGEAFF; CDR3 DNA: TGTGCCAGCAGCAGCCGGGACAGGGGACCCGGCGAAGCTTTCTTT
V gene: TRBV7-6; J gene: TRBJ2-1; D gene: -; CDR3 protein: CASSRRASELYNEQFF; CDR3 DNA: TGTGCCAGCAGCCGGAGGGCTTCCGAGTTATACAATGAGCAGTTCTTC
V gene: TRBV9; J gene: TRBJ1-5; D gene: -; CDR3 protein: CASSRVDGQPQHF; CDR3 DNA: TGTGCCAGCAGCAGAGTCGACGGGCAGCCCCAGCATTTT
V gene: TRBV27; J gene: TRBJ2-2; D gene: -; CDR3 protein: CASRLIAGELFF; CDR3 DNA: TGTGCCAGCAGACTAATAGCCGGGGAGCTGTTTTTT
V gene: TRBV5-8; J gene: TRBJ1-4; D gene: -; CDR3 protein: CASSLSGTWDEKLFF; CDR3 DNA: TGTGCCAGCAGCTTGAGCGGGACTTGGGATGAAAAACTGTTTTTT
V gene: TRBV4-3; J gene: TRBJ2-3; D gene: TRBD2; CDR3 protein: CASSQDSRTSVRGDTQYF; CDR3 DNA: TGCGCCAGCAGCCAAGATAGTCGGACTAGCGTACGTGGAGATACGCAGTATTTT
V gene: TRBV7-8; J gene: TRBJ2-1; D gene: -; CDR3 protein: CASSLIKSGGKFF; CDR3 DNA: TGTGCCAGCAGCTTAATCAAAAGCGGAGGGAAGTTCTTC
V gene: TRBV5-4; J gene: TRBJ2-7; D gene: TRBD1; CDR3 protein: CASSFGGQGAGEVYF; CDR3 DNA: TGTGCCAGCAGCTTTGGGGGACAGGGGGCAGGAGAGGTGTACTTC
V gene: TRBV7-9; J gene: TRBJ1-1; D gene: -; CDR3 protein: CASSLGGSTEAFF; CDR3 DNA: TGTGCCAGCAGCTTAGGTGGGAGCACTGAAGCTTTCTTT
V gene: TRBV6-1; J gene: TRBJ2-7; D gene: TRBD2; CDR3 protein: CASVTSGDSSYEQYF; CDR3 DNA: TGTGCCAGCGTGACTAGCGGGGACTCCTCCTACGAGCAGTACTTC
V gene: TRBV30; J gene: TRBJ2-5; D gene: TRBD2; CDR3 protein: CAWSAPGLVRETQYF; CDR3 DNA: TGTGCCTGGAGCGCCCCGGGACTAGTCCGAGAGACCCAGTACTTC
V gene: TRBV30; J gene: TRBJ2-3; D gene: -; CDR3 protein: CACTGSASTDTQYF; CDR3 DNA: TGTGCCTGTACAGGCTCCGCTAGCACAGATACGCAGTATTTT
V gene: TRBV6-5; J gene: TRBJ1-3; D gene: -; CDR3 protein: CASNRASGNAIYF; CDR3 DNA: TGTGCCAGCAACAGGGCCTCTGGAAACGCCATATATTTT
V gene: TRBV9; J gene: TRBJ1-4; D gene: TRBD1; CDR3 protein: CASSGQGARGEKLFF; CDR3 DNA: TGTGCCAGCAGCGGACAGGGGGCGCGGGGTGAAAAACTGTTTTTT
V gene: TRBV5-1; J gene: TRBJ2-3; D gene: -; CDR3 protein: CASSGKQGTFADTQYF; CDR3 DNA: TGCGCCAGCAGCGGTAAACAGGGTACTTTTGCAGATACGCAGTATTTT
V gene: TRBV5-4; J gene: TRBJ1-4; D gene: TRBD1; CDR3 protein: CASSPKAGTGGEKLFF; CDR3 DNA: TGTGCCAGCAGCCCCAAAGCCGGGACAGGAGGGGAAAAACTGTTTTTT
V gene: TRBV7-2; J gene: TRBJ2-2; D gene: -; CDR3 protein: CASSTQGTAPGELFF; CDR3 DNA: TGTGCCAGCAGCACGCAGGGGACCGCCCCCGGGGAGCTGTTTTTT
V gene: TRBV5-1; J gene: TRBJ1-1; D gene: -; CDR3 protein: CASSTPVGGLTEAFF; CDR3 DNA: TGCGCCAGCAGCACCCCAGTGGGGGGGCTCACTGAAGCTTTCTTT
V gene: TRBV2; J gene: TRBJ1-2; D gene: TRBD1; CDR3 protein: CASNPGQGIGYTF; CDR3 DNA: TGTGCCAGCAACCCGGGACAGGGTATCGGCTACACCTTC
V gene: TRBV6-5; J gene: TRBJ2-3; D gene: TRBD2; CDR3 protein: CASSSESGRARYTQYF; CDR3 DNA: TGTGCCAGCAGTTCTGAGAGCGGGAGGGCCAGGTATACGCAGTATTTT
V gene: TRBV18; J gene: TRBJ1-6; D gene: -; CDR3 protein: CASSLLTVSGPYNSPLHF; CDR3 DNA: TGTGCCAGCTCACTACTGACGGTTAGCGGACCCTATAATTCACCCCTCCACTTT
V gene: TRBV10-1; J gene: TRBJ2-1; D gene: -; CDR3 protein: CASSESVVSYNEQFF; CDR3 DNA: TGCGCCAGCAGTGAGTCGGTAGTATCCTACAATGAGCAGTTCTTC
V gene: TRBV7-2; J gene: TRBJ2-3; D gene: TRBD2; CDR3 protein: CASSLMGTSGPGAADTQYF; CDR3 DNA: TGTGCCAGCAGCTTAATGGGGACTAGCGGGCCCGGGGCGGCAGATACGCAGTATTTT
V gene: TRBV4-1; J gene: TRBJ2-2; D gene: -; CDR3 protein: CASSLGAPGELFF; CDR3 DNA: TGCGCCAGCAGTCTCGGAGCACCCGGGGAGCTGTTTTTT
V gene: TRBV20-1; J gene: TRBJ1-2; D gene: -; CDR3 protein: CSAVGGNGYTF; CDR3 DNA: TGCAGTGCCGTGGGGGGAAATGGCTACACCTTC
V gene: TRBV4-3; J gene: TRBJ2-5; D gene: -; CDR3 protein: CASSRLTGTQETQYF; CDR3 DNA: TGCGCCAGCAGCCGGTTGACAGGTACACAAGAGACCCAGTACTTC
V gene: TRBV5-6; J gene: TRBJ1-2; D gene: TRBD1; CDR3 protein: CASSPGQGHYGYTF; CDR3 DNA: TGTGCCAGCAGCCCCGGACAGGGTCACTATGGCTACACCTTC
V gene: TRBV11-2; J gene: TRBJ1-4; D gene: TRBD1; CDR3 protein: CASSSELTGDGEKLFF; CDR3 DNA: TGTGCCAGCAGCTCAGAGCTGACAGGGGACGGTGAAAAACTGTTTTTT
V gene: TRBV18; J gene: TRBJ1-2; D gene: -; CDR3 protein: CASSPEQAARGYTF; CDR3 DNA: TGTGCCAGCTCACCTGAACAGGCCGCTCGTGGCTACACCTTC
V gene: TRBV4-2; J gene: TRBJ2-7; D gene: TRBD1; CDR3 protein: CASSPRTGRSYEQYF; CDR3 DNA: TGTGCCAGCAGCCCCCGGACAGGGCGCTCCTACGAGCAGTACTTC
V gene: TRBV11-2; J gene: TRBJ2-5; D gene: -; CDR3 protein: CASSLEVGRLQETQYF; CDR3 DNA: TGTGCCAGCAGCTTAGAAGTAGGCAGACTCCAAGAGACCCAGTACTTC
V gene: TRBV5-6; J gene: TRBJ2-1; D gene: TRBD1; CDR3 protein: CASSPGTVSYNEQFF; CDR3 DNA: TGTGCCAGCAGCCCGGGGACAGTCTCCTACAATGAGCAGTTCTTC
V gene: TRBV25-1; J gene: TRBJ2-6; D gene: -; CDR3 protein: CASMGRDTSFSGANVLTF; CDR3 DNA: TGTGCCAGCATGGGGAGGGACACTTCATTCTCTGGGGCCAACGTCCTGACTTTC
V gene: TRBV27; J gene: TRBJ1-1; D gene: -; CDR3 protein: CASIRGTEAFF; CDR3 DNA: TGTGCCAGTATCCGGGGCACTGAAGCTTTCTTT
V gene: TRBV28; J gene: TRBJ1-2; D gene: -; CDR3 protein: CASSLAAAGSRGYTF; CDR3 DNA: TGTGCCAGCAGTTTAGCCGCGGCCGGATCAAGGGGCTACACCTTC
V gene: TRBV2; J gene: TRBJ2-3; D gene: TRBD2; CDR3 protein: CASSVGLAGGADTQYF; CDR3 DNA: TGTGCCAGCAGTGTGGGACTAGCGGGAGGCGCAGATACGCAGTATTTT
V gene: TRBV9; J gene: TRBJ1-2; D gene: TRBD1; CDR3 protein: CASSLRSGTGGIHTF; CDR3 DNA: TGTGCCAGCAGCCTCCGATCCGGGACAGGGGGGATCCACACCTTC